This entry concerns a single T cell receptor (beta chain). Its antigen is not yet known. Sequence at one end of the junction differs from germline and may be a read error. Receptors were amplified or captured by the immunoSEQ multiplex PCR assay. Roughly 9.8 x 10^4 TCR templates per sample were assayed on the deep sequencing platform. Genomic DNA extracted from sorted T cells was used for TCRbeta CDR3 sequencing. Per the authors' processing: The R programming language was used for clonal analysis of the TCRbeta CDR3 data. Alloreactive CD4+ and CD8+ clones were identified by comparing unstimulated samples to CFSE-low samples taken after the reaction. By matching sequences to the repertoires of sorted unstimulated Treg and non-Treg cells, each alloreactive CD4+ clone was assigned a regulatory or non-regulatory origin. TCRdb holds this immuneACCESS table with in-frame rearrangements only. Some clones are missing; in checked studies, unresolved V genes explain under half, and the rest has no known cause. Clonal size and the V and J genes are those of that table, whereas D and trimming came from the DNA. The sample contains fewer than 85,000 clones, around 93% of them found a single time. Of the sample, approximately 17% is held by the ten largest clones.

The CDR3, from cysteine to phenylalanine, totals 19 residues. The retained sequence is limited to the CDR3, 57 bases, with the frame set at the first base. CDR1 and CDR2, per the germline V gene (reference sequence), are LNHDA and SQIVND. This specimen comes from a study of siplizumab effects on memory and regulatory T cells (dated by TCRdb to about 2019). In the study overall: The study examined how the anti-CD2 antibody siplizumab affects alloreactive T-cell subsets in allogeneic mixed lymphocyte reactions built from human PBMCs.

General findings and caveats noted by the study authors: Unstimulated naive T cells appeared to be more diverse than memory T cells, and naive cells seemed to make a substantial contribution to the alloresponse. Roughly 80-97% of proliferating CD4+ or CD8+ clones could not be assigned a naive or memory phenotype. Because sequences below about 10^-5 frequency were poorly captured, only a minor fraction of alloreactive clones could be mapped to unstimulated subsets. The suppressive function of proliferating Tregs from siplizumab cultures was not functionally confirmed. Among mappable alloreactive CD4+ clones, an average Treg-derived fraction of roughly 70% was observed with siplizumab, compared with about 25% in control reactions. The cumulative frequency of alloreactive sequences traceable to unstimulated CD4+ memory T cells was significantly reduced by siplizumab.

TCRbeta CDR3 sequencing was performed on sorted unstimulated T cells and on proliferating T cells recovered from mixed lymphocyte reactions. Fresh whole blood from fewer than 11 HLA-typed healthy donors was used to isolate PBMCs. The rearrangement combines TRBV19 with TRBJ2-3; TRBD2 matches 10 bases in the middle. The sequence was obtained from a human donor in good health. The sample was CD8+ T cells sorted from blood. CDR3 loop: CASNIGVAGGWENADTQYF. DNA sequence: TGTGCCAGTAATATAGGGGTAGCGGGAGGATGGGAAAACGCAGATACGCAGTATTTT.